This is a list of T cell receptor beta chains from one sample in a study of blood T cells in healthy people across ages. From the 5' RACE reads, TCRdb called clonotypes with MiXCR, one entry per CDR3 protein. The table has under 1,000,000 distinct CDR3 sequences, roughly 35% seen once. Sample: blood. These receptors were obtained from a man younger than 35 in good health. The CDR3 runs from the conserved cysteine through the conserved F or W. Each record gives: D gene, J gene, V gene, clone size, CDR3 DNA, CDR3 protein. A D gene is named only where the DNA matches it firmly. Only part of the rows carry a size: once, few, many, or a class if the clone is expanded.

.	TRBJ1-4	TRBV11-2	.	TGTGCCAACAGCTTAGTAACGGCTAATGAAAAACTGTTTTTT	CANSLVTANEKLFF
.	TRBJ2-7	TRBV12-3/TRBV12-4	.	TGTGCCAGCAGTTTGAGCATGACCCACCCGATATACGAGCAGTACTTC	CASSLSMTHPIYEQYF
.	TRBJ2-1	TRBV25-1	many	TGTGCCAGCAGTGAATATGGGTACGCCGGGGATGAGCAGTTCTTC	CASSEYGYAGDEQFF
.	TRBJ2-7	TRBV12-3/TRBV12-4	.	TGTGCCAGCTCACCAGTGGCGGGCAAGAATAGCTCCTACGAGCAGTACTTC	CASSPVAGKNSSYEQYF
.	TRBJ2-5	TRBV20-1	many	TGCAGTGCTAGAGAAGCTAGCACCCAAGAGACCCAGTACTTC	CSAREASTQETQYF
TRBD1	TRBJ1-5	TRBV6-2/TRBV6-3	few	TGTGCCAGCACCCCCCGGACAGGGGTCAAACAGCCCCAGCATTTT	CASTPRTGVKQPQHF
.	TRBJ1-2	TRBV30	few	TGTGCCTGGAGTGTAGTCTATGGCTACACCTTC	CAWSVVYGYTF
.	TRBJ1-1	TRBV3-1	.	TGTGCCAGCAACCAATTCGCCGGAGCTGAAGCTTTCTTT	CASNQFAGAEAFF
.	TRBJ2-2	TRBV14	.	TGTGCCAGCAGCCAATTCCAAACCGGGGAGCTGTTTTTT	CASSQFQTGELFF
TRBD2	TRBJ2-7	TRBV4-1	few	TGCGCCAGCAGCCAAGAGTGGGGGGGGAAGTATGAGCAGTACTTC	CASSQEWGGKYEQYF
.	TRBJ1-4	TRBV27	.	TGTGCCGGCAGTTTATCGGGGGGCACGGGACCAGCACCCGGTGAAAAACTGTTTTTT	CAGSLSGGTGPAPGEKLFF
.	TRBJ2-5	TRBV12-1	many	TGTGCCAGCAGCTTTGACTCCCTCCAAGAGACCCAGTACTTC	CASSFDSLQETQYF
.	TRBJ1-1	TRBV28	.	TGTGCCAGCAGTTTTGAGGCGTACACTGAAGCTTTCTTT	CASSFEAYTEAFF
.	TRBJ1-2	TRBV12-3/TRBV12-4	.	TGTGCCAGCATCCCGGATCGGGCCTCCTATTCAGGCTACACCTTC	CASIPDRASYSGYTF
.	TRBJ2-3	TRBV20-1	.	TGCAGTGCAAGCTTTCGCTCGACAGATGCGCAGTATTTT	CSASFRSTDAQYF
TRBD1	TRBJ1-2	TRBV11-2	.	TGTGCCAGCAGCTTAGCTAAACTCCCGGGACAGGATAACGGCTACACCTTC	CASSLAKLPGQDNGYTF
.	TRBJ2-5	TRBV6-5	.	TGTGCCAGCAGTTACACCTATTTCGGGGGGCCCCAAGAGACCCAGTACTTC	CASSYTYFGGPQETQYF
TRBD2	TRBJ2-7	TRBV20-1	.	TGCAGTGCCCGACTAGCGGGAGTCTACGAGCAGTACTTC	CSARLAGVYEQYF
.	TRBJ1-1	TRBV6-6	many	TGTGCCAGCAGTTACCGGAGGGACCCAAACACTGAAGCTTTCTTT	CASSYRRDPNTEAFF
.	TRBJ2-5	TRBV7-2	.	TGTGCCAGCAGGTCTACCCGGGAGACCCAGTACTTC	CASRSTRETQYF
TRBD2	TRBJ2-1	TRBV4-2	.	TGTGCCAGCAGCCAAGCTTCTAGCGGGGGGGGAGGGGGTTACAATGAGCAGTTCTTC	CASSQASSGGGGGYNEQFF
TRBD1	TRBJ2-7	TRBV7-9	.	TGTGCCAGCGGCCCGGGACAGCCAAATGAGCAGTACTTC	CASGPGQPNEQYF
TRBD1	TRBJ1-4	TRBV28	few	TGTGCCAGCATCAGGACAGGGCTTACTAATGAAAAACTGTTTTTT	CASIRTGLTNEKLFF
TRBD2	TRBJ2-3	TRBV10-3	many	TGTGCCATCAGTGAGTCGTCTAGCGGGGCCGCAGATACGCAGTATTTT	CAISESSSGAADTQYF
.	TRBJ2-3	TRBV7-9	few	TGTGCCAGCAGCTTAGCGGACAGACGCACAGATACGCAGTATTTT	CASSLADRRTDTQYF
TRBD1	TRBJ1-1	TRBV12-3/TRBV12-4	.	TGTGCCAGCAGTCGAACCGGGACAGACATGAACACTGAAGCTTTCTTT	CASSRTGTDMNTEAFF
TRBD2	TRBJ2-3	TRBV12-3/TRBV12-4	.	TGTGCCAGCAGTTCCTTGACTAGCGGGTCCGCAGATACGCAGTATTTT	CASSSLTSGSADTQYF
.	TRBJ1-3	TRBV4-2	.	TGTGCCGGCAGCCAAAGGGGCGGCTCTGGAAACACCATATATTTT	CAGSQRGGSGNTIYF
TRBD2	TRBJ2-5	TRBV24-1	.	TGTGCCACCAGTGACCTAGCGGGGGGCGGGGAGACCCAGTACTTC	CATSDLAGGGETQYF
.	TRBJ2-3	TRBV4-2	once	TGTGCCAGCACCGACTTCACAGATACGCAGTATTTT	CASTDFTDTQYF
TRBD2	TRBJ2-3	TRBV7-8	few	TGTGCCAGCAGCTTAATCACGGGGGGTAGGACAGATACGCAGTATTTT	CASSLITGGRTDTQYF
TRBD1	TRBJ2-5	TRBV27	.	TGTGCCAGCATAAAGGGGACAGGACAAGAGACCCAGTACTTC	CASIKGTGQETQYF
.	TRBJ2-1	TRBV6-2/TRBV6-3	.	TGTGTCAGCAGTTACTTGTCGAGCTCCTACAATGAGCAGTTCTTC	CVSSYLSSSYNEQFF
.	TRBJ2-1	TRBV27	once	TGTGCCAGCAGGTGGGCGTCGGCGGGGGCAGAGCAGTTCTTC	CASRWASAGAEQFF
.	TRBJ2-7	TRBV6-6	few	TGTGCCAGCAGTCTCGCTGGGGGGTACTACGAGCAGTACTTC	CASSLAGGYYEQYF
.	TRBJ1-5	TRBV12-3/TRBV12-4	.	TGTGCCAGCAACGGGGGGGGGCAGCCCCAGCATTTT	CASNGGGQPQHF
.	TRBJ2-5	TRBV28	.	TGTGCCGGCAGCTCAGAAGACGCCAGGGAGGAGACCCAGTACTTC	CAGSSEDAREETQYF
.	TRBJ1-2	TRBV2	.	TGTGCCAGCAGTGGAGGGGACACTGCTAACTATGGCTACACCTTC	CASSGGDTANYGYTF
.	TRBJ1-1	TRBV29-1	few	TGCAGCGTTGCGGAAGGACTCATGAACACTGAAGCTTTCTTT	CSVAEGLMNTEAFF
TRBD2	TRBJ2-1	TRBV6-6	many	TGTGCCAGCAGCACTCTAGCGGGGGGCAATGAGCAGTTCTTC	CASSTLAGGNEQFF
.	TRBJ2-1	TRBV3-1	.	TGTGCCAGCAGCCAAGAAGGGGGTAAAGGGGGTGAGCAGTTCTTC	CASSQEGGKGGEQFF
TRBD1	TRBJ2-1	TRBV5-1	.	TGCGCCAGCAGCCTGGAGGGACAGGGTGTCAATGAGCAGTTCTTC	CASSLEGQGVNEQFF